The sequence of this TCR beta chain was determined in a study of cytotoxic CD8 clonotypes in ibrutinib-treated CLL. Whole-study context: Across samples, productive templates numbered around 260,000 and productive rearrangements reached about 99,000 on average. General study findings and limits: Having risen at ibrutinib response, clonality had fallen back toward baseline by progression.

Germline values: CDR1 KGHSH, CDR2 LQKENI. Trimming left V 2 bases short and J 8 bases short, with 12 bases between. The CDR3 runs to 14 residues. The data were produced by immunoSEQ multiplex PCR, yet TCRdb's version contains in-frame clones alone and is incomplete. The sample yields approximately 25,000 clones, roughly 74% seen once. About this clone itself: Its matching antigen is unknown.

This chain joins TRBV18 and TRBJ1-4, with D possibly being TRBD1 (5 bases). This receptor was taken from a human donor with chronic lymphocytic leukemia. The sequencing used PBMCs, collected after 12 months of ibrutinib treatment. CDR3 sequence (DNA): TGTGCCAGCTCACCAGGGACTGGAGGGGAAAAACTGTTTTTT. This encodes CASSPGTGGEKLFF.